The following is a TCR beta chain sequence with its context. Its recognized antigen is unknown. No quality values exist for individual bases; no much larger clone is one base distant. This entry is derived from a study of blood T cell repertoires in COVID-19 (dated by TCRdb to the early 2020s). About the full investigation: The collaborator samples originated in the United States, Italy and Spain and spanned the acute and convalescent phases of COVID-19. The material from the prospective study consisted of cDNA or gDNA derived from T cells, B-cell-depleted T cells, or PBMCs. Deeply sampled blood TCRbeta repertoires from subjects exposed to, actively infected with, or recovered from COVID-19 were included in the dataset. The repertoires were released in a freely available public database meant as a resource for research on the immune response to SARS-CoV-2. The samples were drawn from two sources: the first 160 participants of the ongoing ImmuneRACE study, and 950 to 1,500 subjects contributed by 6 global collaborators. Sample metadata almost always included a de-identified subject ID, COVID-19 status, age in years and sex. Where available, HLA class I and class II types were obtained from metadata supplied by the sample provider rather than from assay-based typing. The study at large found these results: The amount of clinical and demographic metadata varied by source and participant and was provided uncurated.

TCRbeta CDR3 regions were amplified from genomic DNA by means of the immunoSEQ Assay, a bias-controlled multiplex PCR. The authors processed their data as follows. Nucleated cell counts per sample were estimated from amplification of reference gene primers within the assay. Sequence reads were collapsed and filtered to measure the absolute abundance of every unique TCRbeta CDR3 rearrangement. Productive Simpson clonality was computed per sample as the square root of Simpson's diversity index over productive rearrangements. TCRdb holds this immuneACCESS table with in-frame rearrangements only. Some clones are missing; in checked studies, unresolved V genes explain under half, and the rest has no known cause. That table is the source of V, J and clone size, and D and trimming were worked out from the DNA. Across this sample there are about 400,000 clones, with around 90% seen only once. The ten top clones hold over 1.5% of the sample.

In the prospective study, participants were roughly 18 to 100 years old, resided in about 25 geographic areas of the United States, and were enrolled through a virtual design. In the prospective study, participants were assigned to cohorts based on the clinical history participants reported in a screening survey and a study questionnaire. Mobile phlebotomists in the prospective study collected whole blood, serum and a nasopharyngeal or oropharyngeal swab from every participant. Prospective study participants could optionally give additional blood draws and questionnaires over an approximately 2-month period. Blood samples from the prospective study were shipped frozen or at room temperature prior to DNA extraction. This TCR was sampled from a woman aged 18 to 35 with acute COVID-19. The sample consisted of PBMCs or T cells enriched from blood (not recorded which).

The DNA sequence is TGCGCCAGCAGCCAAGATAGCGGCCCAACCTATGAAAAACTGTTTTTT. This encodes CASSQDSGPTYEKLFF. The V and J segments used are TRBV4-3 and TRBJ1-4, with the D segment identity uncertain. Trimming at the junction amounts to 0 bases on V and 6 bases on J, and the germline ends lie 14 bases apart. The germline V gene provides CDR1 LGHNA and CDR2 YSLEER. The CDR3 sequence holds 16 residues, the cysteine and phenylalanine included. CDR3 DNA only is kept here, 48 bases in frame from base 1.